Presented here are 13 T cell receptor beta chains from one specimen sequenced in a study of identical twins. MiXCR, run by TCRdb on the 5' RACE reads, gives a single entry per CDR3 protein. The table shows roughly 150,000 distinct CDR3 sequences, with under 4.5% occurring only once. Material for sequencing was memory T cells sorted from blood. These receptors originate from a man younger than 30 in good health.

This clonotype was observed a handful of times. CDR3 sequence reads: CASSQLGTDTQYF. The CDR3 nucleotides read TGCGCCAGCAGCCAACTTGGGACAGATACGCAGTATTTT. This chain connects TRBV4-1 to TRBJ2-3; D unclear. The V end was cut by 2 bases, the J end by 3 bases, with 6 bases between. This CDR3 has 13 amino acids. CDR1 is MGHRA, CDR2 YSYEKL, per germline.

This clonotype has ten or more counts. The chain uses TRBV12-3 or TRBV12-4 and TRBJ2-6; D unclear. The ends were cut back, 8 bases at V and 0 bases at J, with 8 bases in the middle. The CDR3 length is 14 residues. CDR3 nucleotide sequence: TGTGCCAGCGGGATAGGCTCTGGGGCCAACGTCCTGACTTTC. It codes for CASGIGSGANVLTF.

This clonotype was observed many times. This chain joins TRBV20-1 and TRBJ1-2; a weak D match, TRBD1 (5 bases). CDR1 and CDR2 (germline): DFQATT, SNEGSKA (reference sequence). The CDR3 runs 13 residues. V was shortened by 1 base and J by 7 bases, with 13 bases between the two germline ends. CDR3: CSARGERGAGYTF. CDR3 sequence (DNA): TGCAGTGCTAGAGGGGAAAGGGGAGCTGGCTACACCTTC.

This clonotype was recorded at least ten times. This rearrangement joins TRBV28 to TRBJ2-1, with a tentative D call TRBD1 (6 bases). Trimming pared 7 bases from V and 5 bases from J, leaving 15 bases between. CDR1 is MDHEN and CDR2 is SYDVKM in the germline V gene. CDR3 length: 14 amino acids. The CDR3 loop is CASIMGTNNNEQFF. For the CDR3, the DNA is TGTGCCAGCATCATGGGGACAAACAACAATGAGCAGTTCTTC.

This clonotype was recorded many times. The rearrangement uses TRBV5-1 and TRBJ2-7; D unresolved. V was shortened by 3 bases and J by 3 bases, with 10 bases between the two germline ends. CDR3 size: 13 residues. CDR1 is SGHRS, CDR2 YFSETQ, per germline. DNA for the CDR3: TGCGCCAGCAGCTCCACCTTAGACTACGAGCAGTACTTC. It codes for CASSSTLDYEQYF.

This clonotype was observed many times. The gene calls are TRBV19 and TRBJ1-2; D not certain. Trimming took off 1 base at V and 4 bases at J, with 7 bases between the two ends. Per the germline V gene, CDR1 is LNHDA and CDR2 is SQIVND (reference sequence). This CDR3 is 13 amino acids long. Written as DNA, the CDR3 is TGTGCCAGTAGTATAGGGGCGAGCTATGGCTACACCTTC. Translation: CASSIGASYGYTF.

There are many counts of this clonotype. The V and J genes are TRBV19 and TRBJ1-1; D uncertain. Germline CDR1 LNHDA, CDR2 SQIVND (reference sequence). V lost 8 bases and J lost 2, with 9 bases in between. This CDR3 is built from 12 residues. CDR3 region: CASSRLNTEAFF. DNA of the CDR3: TGTGCCAGTTCCCGATTAAACACTGAAGCTTTCTTT.

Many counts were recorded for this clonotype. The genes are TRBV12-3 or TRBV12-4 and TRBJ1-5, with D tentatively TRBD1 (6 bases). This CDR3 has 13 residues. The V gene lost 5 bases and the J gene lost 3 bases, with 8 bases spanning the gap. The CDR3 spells CASSGQINQPQHF. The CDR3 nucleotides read TGTGCCAGCAGTGGACAGATCAATCAGCCCCAGCATTTT.

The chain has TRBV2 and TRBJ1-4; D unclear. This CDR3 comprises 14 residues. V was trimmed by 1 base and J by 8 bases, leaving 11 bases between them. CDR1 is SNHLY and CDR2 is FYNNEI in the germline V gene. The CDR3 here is CASSEGGLGEKLFF. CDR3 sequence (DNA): TGTGCCAGCAGTGAAGGGGGTTTGGGCGAAAAACTGTTTTTT.

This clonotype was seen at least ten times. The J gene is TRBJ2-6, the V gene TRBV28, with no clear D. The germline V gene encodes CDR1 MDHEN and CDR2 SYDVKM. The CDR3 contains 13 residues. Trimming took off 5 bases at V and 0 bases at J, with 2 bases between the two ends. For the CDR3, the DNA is TGTGCCAGCAGTCACTCTGGGGCCAACGTCCTGACTTTC. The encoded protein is CASSHSGANVLTF. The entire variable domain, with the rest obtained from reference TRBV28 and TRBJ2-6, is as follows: DVKVTQSSRYLVKRTGEKVFLECVQDMDHENMFWYRQDPGLGLRLIYFSYDVKMKEKGDIPEGYSVSREKKERFSLILESASTNQTSMYLCASSHSGANVLTFGAGSRLTVL.

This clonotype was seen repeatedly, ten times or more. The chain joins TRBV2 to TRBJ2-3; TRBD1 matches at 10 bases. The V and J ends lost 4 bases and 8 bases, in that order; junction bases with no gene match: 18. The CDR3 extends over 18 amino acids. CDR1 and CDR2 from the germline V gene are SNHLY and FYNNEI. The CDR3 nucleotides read TGTGCCAGCAGTGGTCTTCTGGGACAGGGGAGTGCACAGACTACGCAGTATTTT. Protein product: CASSGLLGQGSAQTTQYF.

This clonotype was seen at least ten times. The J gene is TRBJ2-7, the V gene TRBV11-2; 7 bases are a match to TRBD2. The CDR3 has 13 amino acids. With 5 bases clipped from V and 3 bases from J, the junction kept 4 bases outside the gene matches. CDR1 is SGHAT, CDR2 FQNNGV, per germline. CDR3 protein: CASSPPGGYEQYF. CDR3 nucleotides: TGTGCCAGCAGCCCACCGGGAGGCTACGAGCAGTACTTC.

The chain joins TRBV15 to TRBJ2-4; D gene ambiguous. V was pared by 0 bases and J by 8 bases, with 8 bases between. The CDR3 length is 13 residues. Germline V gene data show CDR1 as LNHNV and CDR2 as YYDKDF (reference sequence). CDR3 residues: CATSRELWDIQYF. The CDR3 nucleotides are TGTGCCACCAGCAGAGAACTGTGGGACATTCAGTACTTC.